This TCR beta chain was sequenced for a study of T cell changes during pregnancy in multiple sclerosis. CDR1 and CDR2 from the germline V gene are SSHAT and FNYEAQ (reference sequence). The V end was cut by 3 bases, the J end by 4 bases, with 9 bases between. CDR3 length: 14 amino acids. Data came from immunoSEQ multiplex PCR; TCRdb stores just in-frame clones and leaves some out. This table has 40,000 to 60,000 clones, more than 85% appearing once. The rearrangement links TRBV7-7 to TRBJ2-2; D is perhaps TRBD2 (6 bases). This clonotype was sampled from a female donor with multiple sclerosis, enrolled in a pregnancy study. The source was CD8+ T cells from peripheral blood mononuclear cells, collected in the first trimester of pregnancy. This chain's CDR3 is CASSLTAGTGELFF. The CDR3 DNA is TGTGCCAGCAGCTTGACAGCGGGCACCGGGGAGCTGTTTTTT.